What follows describes a single TCR beta chain. Its specificity is not known. Germline-derived CDR1 and CDR2 are KGHSH and LQKENI. The CDR3 sequence is 16 residues long. V lost 0 bases, J lost 0 bases, and 10 bases lay in between. This sample is drawn from a study of shared clonotypes between healthy human individuals. Overall study results and limits: Large sequencing depth failed to make sorted-subset sequencing complete, rarefaction showed.

The method was immunoSEQ multiplex PCR; TCRdb's version includes in-frame clones alone and lacks a portion of them. The data show around 1.1 million clones, 75% to 85% seen once. The sample taken for sequencing was memory CD4+ T cells from PBMCs. Documented subset: CD45RA-negative fraction. The genes are TRBV18 and TRBJ2-3; D uncertain. This TCR came from a man aged 18 to 29 in good health. Some clones in this sample may be carry-over from other donors' samples. CDR3 sequence (DNA): TGTGCCAGCTCACCACCGGCCGGAACTAGCACAGATACGCAGTATTTT. Translated: CASSPPAGTSTDTQYF.